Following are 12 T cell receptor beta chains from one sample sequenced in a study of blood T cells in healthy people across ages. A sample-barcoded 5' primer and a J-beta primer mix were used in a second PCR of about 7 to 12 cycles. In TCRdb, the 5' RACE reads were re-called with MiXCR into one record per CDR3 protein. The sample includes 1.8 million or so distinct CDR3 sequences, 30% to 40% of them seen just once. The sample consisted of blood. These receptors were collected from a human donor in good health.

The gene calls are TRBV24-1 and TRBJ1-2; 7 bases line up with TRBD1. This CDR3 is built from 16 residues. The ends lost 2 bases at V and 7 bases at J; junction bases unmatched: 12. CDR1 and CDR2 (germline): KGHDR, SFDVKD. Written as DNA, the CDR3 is TGTGCCACCAGTGATTCCATGCTTGGGACAGCTAGTGGCTACACCTTC. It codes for CATSDSMLGTASGYTF.

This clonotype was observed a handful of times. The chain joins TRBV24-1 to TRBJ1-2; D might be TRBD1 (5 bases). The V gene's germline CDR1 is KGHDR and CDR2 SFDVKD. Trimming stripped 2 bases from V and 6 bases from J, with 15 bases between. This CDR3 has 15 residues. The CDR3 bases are TGTGCCACCAGTGATTCCCTGAAGGGGCAGGATGGCTACACCTTC. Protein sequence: CATSDSLKGQDGYTF.

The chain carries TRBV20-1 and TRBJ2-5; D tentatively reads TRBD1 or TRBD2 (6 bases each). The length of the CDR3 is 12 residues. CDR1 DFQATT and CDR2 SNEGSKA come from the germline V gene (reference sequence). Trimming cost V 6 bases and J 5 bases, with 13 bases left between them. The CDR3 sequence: CSALGGRETQYF. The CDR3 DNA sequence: TGCAGTGCGCTGGGGGGCCGTGAGACCCAGTACTTC.

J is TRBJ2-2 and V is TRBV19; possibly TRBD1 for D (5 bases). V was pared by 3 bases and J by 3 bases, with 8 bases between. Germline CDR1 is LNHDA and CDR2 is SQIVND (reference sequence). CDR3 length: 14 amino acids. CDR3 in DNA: TGTGCCAGTAGTATGCCAGGGTACACCGGGGAGCTGTTTTTT. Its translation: CASSMPGYTGELFF.

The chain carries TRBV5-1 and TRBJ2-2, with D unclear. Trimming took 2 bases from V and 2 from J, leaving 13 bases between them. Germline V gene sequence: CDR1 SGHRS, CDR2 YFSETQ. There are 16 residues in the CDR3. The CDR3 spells CASSFRLAANTGELFF. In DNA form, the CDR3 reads TGCGCCAGCAGCTTCAGGTTGGCTGCAAACACCGGGGAGCTGTTTTTT.

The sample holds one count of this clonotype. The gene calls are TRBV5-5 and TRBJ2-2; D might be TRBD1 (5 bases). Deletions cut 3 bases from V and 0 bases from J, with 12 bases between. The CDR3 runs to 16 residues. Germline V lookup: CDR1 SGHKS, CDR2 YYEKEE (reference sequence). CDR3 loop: CASSSDGHPNTGELFF. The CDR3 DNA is TGTGCCAGCAGCTCCGACGGACACCCGAACACCGGGGAGCTGTTTTTT.

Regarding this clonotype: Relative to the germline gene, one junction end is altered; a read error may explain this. The CDR3 here is CSAQGSTNSPPHF. DNA for the CDR3: TGCAGTGCTCAGGGGAGCACAAACTCACCCCCCCACTTT. V usage is TRBV20-1 and J usage is TRBJ1-6, with a weak D call TRBD1 (6 bases). Germline values: CDR1 DFQATT, CDR2 SNEGSKA (reference sequence). The CDR3 sequence is 13 residues long.

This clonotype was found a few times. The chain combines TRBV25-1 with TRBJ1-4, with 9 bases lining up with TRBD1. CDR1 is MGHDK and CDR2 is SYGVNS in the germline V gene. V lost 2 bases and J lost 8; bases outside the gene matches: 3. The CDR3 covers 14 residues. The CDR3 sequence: CASSEDRGYEKLFF. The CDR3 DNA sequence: TGTGCCAGCAGTGAAGACAGGGGGTACGAAAAACTGTTTTTT.

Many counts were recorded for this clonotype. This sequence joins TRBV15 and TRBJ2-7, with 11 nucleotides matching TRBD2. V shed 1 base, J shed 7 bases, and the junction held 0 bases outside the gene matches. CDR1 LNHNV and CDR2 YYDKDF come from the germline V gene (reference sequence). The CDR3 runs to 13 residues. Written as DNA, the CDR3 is TGTGCCACCAGCAGAGGACTAGCGGGGGAGCAGTACTTC. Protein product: CATSRGLAGEQYF.

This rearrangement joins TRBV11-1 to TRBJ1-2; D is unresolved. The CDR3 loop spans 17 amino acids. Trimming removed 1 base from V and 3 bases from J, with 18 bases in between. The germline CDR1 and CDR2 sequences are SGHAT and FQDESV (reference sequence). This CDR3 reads CASSLGPYGGMDYGYTF. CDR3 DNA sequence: TGTGCCAGCAGCTTAGGTCCCTATGGAGGGATGGACTATGGCTACACCTTC.

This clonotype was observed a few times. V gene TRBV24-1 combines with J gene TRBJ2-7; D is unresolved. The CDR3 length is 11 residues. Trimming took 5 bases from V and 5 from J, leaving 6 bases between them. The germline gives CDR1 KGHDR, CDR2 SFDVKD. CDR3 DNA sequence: TGTGCCACCAGTGCGGGCCACGAGCAGTACTTC. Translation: CATSAGHEQYF.

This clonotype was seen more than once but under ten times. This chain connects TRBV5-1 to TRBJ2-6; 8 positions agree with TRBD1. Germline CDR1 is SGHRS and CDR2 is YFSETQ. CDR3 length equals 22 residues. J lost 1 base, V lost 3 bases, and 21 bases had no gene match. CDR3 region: CASSYYPGQDSVRMSGANVLTF. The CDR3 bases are TGCGCCAGCAGCTACTATCCGGGACAGGACTCTGTTCGAATGTCTGGGGCCAACGTCCTGACTTTC. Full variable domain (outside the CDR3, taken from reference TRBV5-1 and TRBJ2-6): KAGVTQTPRYLIKTRGQQVTLSCSPISGHRSVSWYQQTPGQGLQFLFEYFSETQRNKGNFPGRFSGRQFSNSRSEMNVSTLELGDSALYLCASSYYPGQDSVRMSGANVLTFGAGSRLTVL.